This paragraph covers one T cell receptor beta chain sequence. Its antigen is unidentified. These data belong to a study of T cell responses to AZD1222 COVID-19 vaccine. Germline values: CDR1 MRHNA, CDR2 SNTAGT. V was pared by 4 bases and J by 1 base, with 7 bases between. The CDR3 sequence is 13 residues long. Sequencing used immunoSEQ multiplex PCR; TCRdb keeps in-frame clones, though not all of them. The sample shows about 130,000 clones, 90% of them seen only once. The study, taken as a whole, reports: Only five to seven individuals given AZD1222 were seropositive at baseline. Spike-specific TCR repertoires showed rising breadth and depth after two AZD1222 doses. Vaccine-associated CD4 TCRs ranged over spike, dominating at 160-218 and 743-854.

This clonotype was sampled from an adult in good health. Sequenced here: peripheral blood, sampled on day 0 of MenACWY control vaccination. J is TRBJ1-1 and V is TRBV6-4; D gene uncertain. CDR3 in amino acids: CASSVEPNTEAFF. Here the CDR3 DNA reads TGTGCCAGCAGTGTAGAGCCGAACACTGAAGCTTTCTTT.